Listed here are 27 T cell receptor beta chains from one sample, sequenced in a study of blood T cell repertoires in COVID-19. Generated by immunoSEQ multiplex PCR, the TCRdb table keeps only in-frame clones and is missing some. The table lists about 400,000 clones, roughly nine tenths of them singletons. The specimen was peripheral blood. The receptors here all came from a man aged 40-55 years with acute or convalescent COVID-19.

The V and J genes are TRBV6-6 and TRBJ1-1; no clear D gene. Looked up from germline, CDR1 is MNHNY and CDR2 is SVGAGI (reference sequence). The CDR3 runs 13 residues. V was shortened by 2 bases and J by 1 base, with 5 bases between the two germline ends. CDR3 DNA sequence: TGTGCCAGCAGTTACCCAGGGAACACTGAAGCTTTCTTT. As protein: CASSYPGNTEAFF.

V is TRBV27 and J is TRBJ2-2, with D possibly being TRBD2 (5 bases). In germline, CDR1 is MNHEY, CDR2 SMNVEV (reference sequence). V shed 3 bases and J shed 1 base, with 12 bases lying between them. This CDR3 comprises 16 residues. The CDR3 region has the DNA TGTGCCAGCAGTTTGTACGGCGGACTGAACACCGGGGAGCTGTTTTTT. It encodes CASSLYGGLNTGELFF.

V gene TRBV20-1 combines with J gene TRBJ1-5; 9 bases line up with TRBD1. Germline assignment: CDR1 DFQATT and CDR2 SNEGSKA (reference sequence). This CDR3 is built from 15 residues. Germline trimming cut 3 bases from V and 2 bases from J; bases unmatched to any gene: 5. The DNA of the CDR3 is TGCAGTGCTAGTCCACAGGGGGCCCGCAATCAGCCCCAGCATTTT. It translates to CSASPQGARNQPQHF.

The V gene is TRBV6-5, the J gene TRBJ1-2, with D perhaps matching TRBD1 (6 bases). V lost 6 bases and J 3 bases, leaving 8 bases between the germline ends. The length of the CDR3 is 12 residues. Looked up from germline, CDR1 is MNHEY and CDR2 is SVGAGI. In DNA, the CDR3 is TGTGCCAGCAGGACAGGTTACTATGGCTACACCTTC. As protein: CASRTGYYGYTF.

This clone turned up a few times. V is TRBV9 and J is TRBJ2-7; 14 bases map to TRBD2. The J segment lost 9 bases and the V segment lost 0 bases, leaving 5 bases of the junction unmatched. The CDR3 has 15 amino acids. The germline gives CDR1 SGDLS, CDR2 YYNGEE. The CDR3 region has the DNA TGTGCCAGCAGCGTAGAGGGGACTAGCGGGAGCTTGCAGTACTTC. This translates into CASSVEGTSGSLQYF.

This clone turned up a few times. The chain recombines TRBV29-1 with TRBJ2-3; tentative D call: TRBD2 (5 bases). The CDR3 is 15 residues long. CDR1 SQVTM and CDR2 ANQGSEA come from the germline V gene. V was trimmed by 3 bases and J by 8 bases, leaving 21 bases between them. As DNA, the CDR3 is TGCAGCGTTGAGGGGAGTGGTGGCGTTTCAGGTACGCAGTATTTT. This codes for CSVEGSGGVSGTQYF.

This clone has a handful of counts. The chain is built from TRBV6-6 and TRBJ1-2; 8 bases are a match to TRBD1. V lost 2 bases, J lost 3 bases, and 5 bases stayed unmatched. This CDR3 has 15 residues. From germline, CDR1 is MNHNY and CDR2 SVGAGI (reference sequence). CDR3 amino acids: CASSYPTGGYYGYTF. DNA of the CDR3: TGTGCCAGCAGTTACCCCACAGGGGGATACTATGGCTACACCTTC.

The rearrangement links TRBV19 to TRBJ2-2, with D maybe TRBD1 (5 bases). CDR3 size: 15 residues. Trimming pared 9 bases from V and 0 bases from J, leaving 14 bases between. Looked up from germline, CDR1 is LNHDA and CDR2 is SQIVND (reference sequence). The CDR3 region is CASHNRFANTGELFF. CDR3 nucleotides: TGTGCCAGCCATAACAGGTTTGCGAACACCGGGGAGCTGTTTTTT. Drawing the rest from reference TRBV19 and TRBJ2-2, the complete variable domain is DGGITQSPKYLFRKEGQNVTLSCEQNLNHDAMYWYRQDPGQGLRLIYYSQIVNDFQKGDIAEGYSVSREKKESFPLTVTSAQKNPTAFYLCASHNRFANTGELFFGEGSRLTVL.

The CDR3 sequence: CASSSRDRGLYGYTF. The CDR3 DNA is TGTGCCAGCAGCTCCCGGGACAGGGGGCTCTATGGCTACACCTTC. The chain couples TRBV7-9 to TRBJ1-2, with 12 positions matching TRBD1. Germline trimming cut 4 bases from V and 4 bases from J; bases unmatched to any gene: 4. The CDR3 sequence is 15 residues long. CDR1 and CDR2 from the germline V gene are SEHNR and FQNEAQ (reference sequence).

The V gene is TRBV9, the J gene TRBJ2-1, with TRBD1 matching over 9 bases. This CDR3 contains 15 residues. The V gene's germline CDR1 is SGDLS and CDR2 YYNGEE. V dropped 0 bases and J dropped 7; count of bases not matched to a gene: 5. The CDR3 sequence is CASSVDRGLWNEQFF. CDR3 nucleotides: TGTGCCAGCAGCGTAGACAGGGGGCTATGGAATGAGCAGTTCTTC.

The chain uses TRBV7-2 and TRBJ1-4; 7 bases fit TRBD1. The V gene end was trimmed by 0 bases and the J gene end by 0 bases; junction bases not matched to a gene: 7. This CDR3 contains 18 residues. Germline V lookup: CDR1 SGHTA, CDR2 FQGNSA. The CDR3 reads CASSLAQGTLATNEKLFF. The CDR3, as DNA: TGTGCCAGCAGCTTAGCACAGGGGACCCTTGCAACTAATGAAAAACTGTTTTTT. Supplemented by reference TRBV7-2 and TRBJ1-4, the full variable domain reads GAGVSQSPSNKVTEKGKDVELRCDPISGHTALYWYRQSLGQGLEFLIYFQGNSAPDKSGLPSDRFSAERTGGSVSTLTIQRTQQEDSAVYLCASSLAQGTLATNEKLFFGSGTQLSVL.

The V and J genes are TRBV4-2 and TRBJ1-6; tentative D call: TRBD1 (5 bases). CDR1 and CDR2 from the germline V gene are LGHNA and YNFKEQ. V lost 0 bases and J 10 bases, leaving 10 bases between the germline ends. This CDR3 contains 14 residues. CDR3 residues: CASSQDRGISPLHF. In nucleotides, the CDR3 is TGTGCCAGCAGCCAAGATAGGGGTATATCACCCCTCCACTTT.

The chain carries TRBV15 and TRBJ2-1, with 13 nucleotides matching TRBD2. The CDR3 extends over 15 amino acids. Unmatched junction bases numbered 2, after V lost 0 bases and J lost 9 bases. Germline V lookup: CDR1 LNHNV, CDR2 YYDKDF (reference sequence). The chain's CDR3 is CATSREGLAGFEQFF. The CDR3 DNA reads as TGTGCCACCAGCAGAGAGGGACTAGCGGGGTTTGAGCAGTTCTTC.

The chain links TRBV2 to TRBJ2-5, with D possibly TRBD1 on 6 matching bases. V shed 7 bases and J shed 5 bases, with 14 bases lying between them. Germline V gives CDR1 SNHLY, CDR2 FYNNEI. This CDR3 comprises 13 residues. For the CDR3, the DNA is TGTGCCAGCACTCGGGACCAGGGGGAGACCCAGTACTTC. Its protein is CASTRDQGETQYF. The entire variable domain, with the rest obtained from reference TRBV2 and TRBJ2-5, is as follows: EPEVTQTPSHQVTQMGQEVILRCVPISNHLYFYWYRQILGQKVEFLVSFYNNEISEKSEIFDDQFSVERPDGSNFTLKIRSTKLEDSAMYFCASTRDQGETQYFGPGTRLLVL.

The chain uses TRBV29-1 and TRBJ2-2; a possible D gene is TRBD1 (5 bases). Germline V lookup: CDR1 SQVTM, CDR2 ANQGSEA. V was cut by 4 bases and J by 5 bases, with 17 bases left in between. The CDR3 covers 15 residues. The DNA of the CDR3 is TGCAGCGTTGTCCCCAGGGCATTACCGACCGGGGAGCTGTTTTTT. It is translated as CSVVPRALPTGELFF.

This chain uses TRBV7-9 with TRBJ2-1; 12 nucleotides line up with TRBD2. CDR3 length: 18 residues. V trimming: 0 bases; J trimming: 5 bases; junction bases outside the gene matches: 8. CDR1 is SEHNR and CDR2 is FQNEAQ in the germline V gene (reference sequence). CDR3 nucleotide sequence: TGTGCCAGCAGCTTAGCCGTGAGGGCTAGCGGGAGGGACAATGAGCAGTTCTTC. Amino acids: CASSLAVRASGRDNEQFF.

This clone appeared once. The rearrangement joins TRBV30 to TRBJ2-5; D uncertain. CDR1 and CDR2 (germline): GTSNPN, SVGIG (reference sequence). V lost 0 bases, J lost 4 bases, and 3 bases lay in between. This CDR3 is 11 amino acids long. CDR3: CAWSVLETQYF. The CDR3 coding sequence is TGTGCCTGGAGTGTCCTAGAGACCCAGTACTTC.

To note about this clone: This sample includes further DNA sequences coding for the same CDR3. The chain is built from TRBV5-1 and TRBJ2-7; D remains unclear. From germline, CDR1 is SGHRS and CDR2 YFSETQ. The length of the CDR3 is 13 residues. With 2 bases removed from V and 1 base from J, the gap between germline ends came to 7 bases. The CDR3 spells CASSFDNSYEQYF. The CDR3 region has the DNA TGCGCCAGCAGCTTCGACAATTCCTACGAGCAGTACTTC.

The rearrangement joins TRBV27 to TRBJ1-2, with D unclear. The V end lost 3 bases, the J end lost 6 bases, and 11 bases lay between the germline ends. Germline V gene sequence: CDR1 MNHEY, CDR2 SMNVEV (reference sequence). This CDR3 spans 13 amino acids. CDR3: CASSLVGRDGYTF. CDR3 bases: TGTGCCAGCAGTTTGGTAGGGAGGGATGGCTACACCTTC.

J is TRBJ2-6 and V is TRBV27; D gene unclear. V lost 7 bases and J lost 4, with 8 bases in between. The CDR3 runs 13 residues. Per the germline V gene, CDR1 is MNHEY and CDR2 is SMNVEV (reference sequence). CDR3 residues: CASTSLGANVLTF. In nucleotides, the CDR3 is TGTGCCAGCACTTCGTTAGGGGCCAACGTCCTGACTTTC.

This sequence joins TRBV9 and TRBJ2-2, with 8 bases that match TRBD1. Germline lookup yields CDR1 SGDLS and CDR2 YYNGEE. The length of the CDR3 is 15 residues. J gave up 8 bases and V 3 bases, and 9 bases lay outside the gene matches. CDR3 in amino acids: CASSDPTGEKGELFF. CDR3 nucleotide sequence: TGTGCCAGCAGCGATCCGACAGGGGAAAAGGGGGAGCTGTTTTTT.

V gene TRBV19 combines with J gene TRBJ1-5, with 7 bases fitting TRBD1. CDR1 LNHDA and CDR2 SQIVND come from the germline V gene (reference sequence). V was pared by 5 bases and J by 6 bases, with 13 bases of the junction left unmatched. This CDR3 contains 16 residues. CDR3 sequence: CASSSLWTGTTQPQHF. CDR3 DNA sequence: TGTGCCAGTAGTTCCCTTTGGACAGGAACGACTCAGCCCCAGCATTTT.

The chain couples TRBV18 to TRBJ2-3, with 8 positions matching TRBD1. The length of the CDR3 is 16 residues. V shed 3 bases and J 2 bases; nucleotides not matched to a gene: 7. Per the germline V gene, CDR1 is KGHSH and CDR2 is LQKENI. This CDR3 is CASSPAGGYSTDTQYF. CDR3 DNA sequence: TGTGCCAGCTCACCGGCAGGGGGCTACTCCACAGATACGCAGTATTTT.

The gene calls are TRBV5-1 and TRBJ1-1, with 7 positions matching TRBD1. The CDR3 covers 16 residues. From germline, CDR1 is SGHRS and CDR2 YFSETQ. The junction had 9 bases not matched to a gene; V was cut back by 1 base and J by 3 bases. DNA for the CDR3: TGCGCCAGCAGCTTGCGAAGGGGGCGAGTGTACACTGAAGCTTTCTTT. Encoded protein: CASSLRRGRVYTEAFF.

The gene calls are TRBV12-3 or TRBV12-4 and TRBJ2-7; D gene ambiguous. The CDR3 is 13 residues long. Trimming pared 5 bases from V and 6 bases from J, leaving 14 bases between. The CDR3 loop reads CASSPSGASEQYF. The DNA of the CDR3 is TGTGCCAGCAGTCCGTCAGGCGCCAGCGAGCAGTACTTC.

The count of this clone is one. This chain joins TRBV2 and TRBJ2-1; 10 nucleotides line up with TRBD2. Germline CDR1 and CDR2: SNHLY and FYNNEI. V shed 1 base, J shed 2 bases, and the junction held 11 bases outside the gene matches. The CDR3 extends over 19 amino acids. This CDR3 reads CASSEVGLAGARTYNEQFF. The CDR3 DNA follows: TGTGCCAGCAGTGAAGTCGGGCTAGCGGGAGCAAGGACCTACAATGAGCAGTTCTTC.

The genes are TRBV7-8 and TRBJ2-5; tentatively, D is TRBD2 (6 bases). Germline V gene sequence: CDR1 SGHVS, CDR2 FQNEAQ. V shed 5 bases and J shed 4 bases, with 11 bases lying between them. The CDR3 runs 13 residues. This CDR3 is CASSNLARETQYF. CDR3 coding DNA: TGTGCCAGCAGCAACCTAGCGCGAGAGACCCAGTACTTC.